This entry concerns a single TCR beta chain. These data belong to a study of Ad26.COV2.S vaccination and SARS-CoV-2 variants. The treatment denotes: roughly 18 received Ad26.COV2.S at low or high dose, single or two shots; about 5 received placebo; per-sample allocation not given. All samples were drawn on day 63, counting from the first vaccine or placebo injection. Produced via immunoSEQ multiplex PCR; TCRdb's table is partial and in-frame only. The table records a few hundred thousand clones, 85% to 90% of them present only once. After removal of 0 bases from V and 8 bases from J, the junction contained 5 bases not matched to a gene. The germline gives CDR1 LNHNV, CDR2 YYDKDF (reference sequence). The CDR3 runs 16 residues.

Material: peripheral blood, obtained in a trial of Ad26.COV2.S vaccine versus placebo. The chain is built from TRBV15 and TRBJ2-7; TRBD2 agrees at 15 bases. This receptor was identified in a person between 18 and 65 years old who received the Ad26.COV2.S COVID-19 vaccine or a placebo. For the CDR3, the DNA is TGTGCCACCAGCAGAGAAACGGGACTAGCGGGGGGTAAGCAGTACTTC. Its protein product is CATSRETGLAGGKQYF.